This T cell receptor (beta chain) was identified in a study of blood T cell repertoires in COVID-19. Study summary: Samples representing acute and convalescent COVID-19 were sourced from the United States, Italy and Spain. In each case, the material was cDNA or gDNA derived from T cells, B-cell-depleted T cells, or PBMCs.

The method was immunoSEQ multiplex PCR; TCRdb's version includes in-frame clones alone and lacks a portion of them. The sample includes around 99,000 clones, 70% to 90% of them seen just once. CDR1 MNHEY and CDR2 SVGAGI come from the germline V gene. This CDR3 contains 12 residues. Between the trimmed V and J ends, which lost 8 bases and 3 bases, there was a span of 11 bases. The rearrangement joins TRBV6-5 to TRBJ2-7; the D gene is possibly TRBD2 (6 bases). The source is a woman aged 60 to 75 with acute or convalescent COVID-19. The specimen sequenced was peripheral blood. CDR3 nucleotides: TGTGCCAGCCACGGGAGCCGCTACGAGCAGTACTTC. It specifies CASHGSRYEQYF.